The 13 T cell receptor beta chains presented below share a single source sample, sequenced in a study of cytomegalovirus exposure and HLA in healthy donors (dated by TCRdb to about 2017). Library preparation used the immunoSEQ multiplex PCR assay. For the multiplex PCR, a mixture combining 60 forward primers for TCR Vbeta segments and 13 reverse primers for TCR Jbeta segments was used. This is the immuneACCESS table as TCRdb keeps it, with only in-frame sequences that have V and J called. A part of the clones is gone; compared with another copy, unresolved V genes explain less than half, and the rest is unexplained. The sample table contains approximately 210,000 clones; only one count was recorded for about three quarters of them. The ten most abundant clones make up roughly 2% of the sample. The sequenced sample was PBMCs. These receptors were taken from a woman aged 30 to 39 in good health and CMV-seropositive.

The rearrangement uses TRBV9 and TRBJ2-1; 12 bases agree with TRBD2. CDR3 length: 18 amino acids. Germline lookup yields CDR1 SGDLS and CDR2 YYNGEE. V dropped 1 base and J dropped 3; count of bases not matched to a gene: 8. The CDR3 sequence: CASSVQTSGGSFYNEQFF. Written as DNA, the CDR3 is TGTGCCAGCAGCGTACAGACTAGCGGGGGTTCTTTCTACAATGAGCAGTTCTTC. Based on the CDR3 plus reference TRBV9 and TRBJ2-1, the full variable domain is DSGVTQTPKHLITATGQRVTLRCSPRSGDLSVYWYQQSLDQGLQFLIQYYNGEERAKGNILERFSAQQFPDLHSELNLSSLELGDSALYFCASSVQTSGGSFYNEQFFGPGTRLTVL.

The gene calls are TRBV2 and TRBJ1-5; 7 nucleotides agree with TRBD1. The germline gives CDR1 SNHLY, CDR2 FYNNEI. With V trimmed by 4 bases and J by 5 bases, 2 bases remained unmatched. The CDR3 spans 13 residues. The DNA for the CDR3 is TGTGCCAGCAGTGGACAGGGTCATCAGCCCCAGCATTTT. Translating gives CASSGQGHQPQHF.

This clone was picked up a small number of times. The CDR3 spells CASSVDRVHGYTF. CDR3 DNA: TGTGCCAGTAGTGTCGACAGGGTACATGGCTACACCTTC. The rearrangement links TRBV19 to TRBJ1-2; 7 bases align to TRBD1. Germline CDR1 LNHDA, CDR2 SQIVND (reference sequence). The junction had 6 bases not matched to a gene; V was cut back by 5 bases and J by 6 bases. CDR3 size: 13 residues.

The chain is built from TRBV21-1 and TRBJ2-7; the DNA was not compared with TRBD1, the D call given in the table. TRBV21-1 is a pseudogene locus. This CDR3 contains 17 residues. The CDR3 DNA reads TGTGCCAGCAGCGAATCACGGGACAGGTATTCAAACTACGAGCAGTACTTC. Residues: CASSESRDRYSNYEQYF.

As DNA, the CDR3 is TGTGCCAGCAAACGGGGGGAACTCTATGGCTACACCTTC. The encoded protein is CASKRGELYGYTF. This chain links TRBV6-1 with TRBJ1-2, with D maybe TRBD1 (5 bases). The length of the CDR3 is 13 residues. Germline V lookup: CDR1 MNHNS, CDR2 SASEGT. The V end lost 7 bases, the J end lost 4 bases, and 13 bases lay between the germline ends.

The table lists this clone with a few counts. The rearrangement uses TRBV7-9 and TRBJ1-4, with 10 positions matching TRBD1. The length of the CDR3 is 15 residues. J gave up 7 bases and V 1 base, and 3 bases lay outside the gene matches. CDR1 and CDR2 (germline): SEHNR, FQNEAQ (reference sequence). The DNA of the CDR3 is TGTGCCAGCAGCTTAGGGGGACAGGGGTCTGAAAAACTGTTTTTT. Translating gives CASSLGGQGSEKLFF.

V is TRBV10-3 and J is TRBJ2-2, with 13 bases identical to TRBD2. The CDR3 contains 16 residues. Unmatched junction bases numbered 9, after V lost 6 bases and J lost 8 bases. CDR1 and CDR2 (germline): ENHRY, SYGVKD. In nucleotides, the CDR3 is TGTGCCATCAGCAGCACCGGACTAGCGGGAGCTGGGGAGCTGTTTTTT. Translation gives CAISSTGLAGAGELFF.

The chain employs TRBV28 and TRBJ2-7; tentative D call: TRBD2 (6 bases). There are 13 residues in the CDR3. The V end lost 8 bases, the J end lost 2 bases, and 13 bases lay between the germline ends. Germline V gene sequence: CDR1 MDHEN, CDR2 SYDVKM. CDR3 coding DNA: TGTGCCAGCCTCGGGGGAAACGCCTACGAGCAGTACTTC. Its translation is CASLGGNAYEQYF.

The chain has TRBV25-1 and TRBJ2-7; 8 bases align to TRBD1. The J segment lost 2 bases and the V segment lost 8 bases, leaving 8 bases of the junction unmatched. CDR3 length: 14 amino acids. Germline CDR1 and CDR2: MGHDK and SYGVNS. The DNA of the CDR3 is TGTGCCAGCCGCTCTTGGGACAGGACCTACGAGCAGTACTTC. Amino acids: CASRSWDRTYEQYF.

This clone was detected only once. The rearrangement links TRBV27 to TRBJ2-3; the D gene is possibly TRBD1 (5 bases). The V end was cut by 1 base, the J end by 3 bases, with 11 bases between. The germline CDR1 and CDR2 sequences are MNHEY and SMNVEV (reference sequence). The CDR3 sequence is 15 residues long. CDR3 nucleotides: TGTGCCAGCAGTTTATTTGGCAGGGTTACAGATACGCAGTATTTT. It translates to CASSLFGRVTDTQYF.

The chain has TRBV5-1 and TRBJ2-7; D is possibly TRBD2 (6 bases). V lost 0 bases and J lost 6, with 10 bases in between. The germline CDR1 and CDR2 sequences are SGHRS and YFSETQ. The CDR3 is 13 amino acids. CDR3 residues: CASSLVGGGEQYF. The CDR3 DNA follows: TGCGCCAGCAGCTTGGTGGGGGGTGGCGAGCAGTACTTC.

V is TRBV27 and J is TRBJ1-4; D perhaps matches TRBD1 (6 bases). The germline V and J ends were trimmed by 2 bases and 1 base, with 26 bases remaining between them. The CDR3 sequence is 21 residues long. From germline, CDR1 is MNHEY and CDR2 SMNVEV (reference sequence). CDR3 DNA sequence: TGTGCCAGCAGTTTAAAGGGGACACTATTCGGGCAACTGGGAACTAATGAAAAACTGTTTTTT. It is translated as CASSLKGTLFGQLGTNEKLFF.

This rearrangement joins TRBV18 to TRBJ2-1; D is possibly TRBD1 (7 bases). CDR1 KGHSH and CDR2 LQKENI come from the germline V gene. V lost 6 bases, J lost 2 bases, and 11 bases lay in between. The length of the CDR3 is 14 residues. CDR3 in amino acids: CASSRDSTYNEQFF. Here the CDR3 DNA reads TGTGCCAGCTCGCGGGACAGCACCTACAATGAGCAGTTCTTC.